A single sample is the source of the 6 T cell receptor beta chains below, sequenced in a study of T cells in Graves' hyperthyroidism and ophthalmopathy. Amplified TCR beta CDR3 regions derived from RNA transcripts. In the first-round RT-PCR of the TCR CDR3, the HTBI primer set was used. TCRdb re-called the multiplex PCR reads with MiXCR, one entry per CDR3 protein. The repertoire holds fewer than 450,000 distinct CDR3 sequences, with roughly 18% as singletons. The sample was blood. These receptors all come from a man aged 18-30 years with Graves' ophthalmopathy.

This clonotype came up a few times. A much larger clone differs by one base, so this may be a read error. The J gene is TRBJ1-1, the V gene TRBV6-1, with a weak D call TRBD1 (5 bases). Germline V CDR1 and CDR2: MNHNS, SASEGT. The length of the CDR3 is 19 residues. CDR3 sequence reads: CAGRSNLDRRDPTRSEAFF. CDR3 nucleotides: TGTGCCGGCAGGTCCAACCTCGACCGCAGGGACCCTACGAGGTCTGAAGCTTTCTTT.

This clonotype occurred a few times. The chain recombines TRBV5-6 with TRBJ1-2, with D tentatively TRBD1 (6 bases). V was pared by 3 bases and J by 6 bases, with 18 bases between. The CDR3 length is 15 residues. Germline-derived CDR1 and CDR2 are SGHDT and YYEEEE. The CDR3 sequence: CASSSPPWGRNGYTF. Here the CDR3 DNA reads TGTGCCAGCAGCTCTCCCCCTTGGGGGCGAAATGGCTACACCTTC.

The chain couples TRBV19 to TRBJ2-2; 13 bases map to TRBD2. This CDR3 region has 19 residues. V lost 5 bases, J lost 5 bases, and 14 bases stayed unmatched. Germline V gene data show CDR1 as LNHDA and CDR2 as SQIVND (reference sequence). CDR3 protein: CASSFSPTSGGPRTGELFF. DNA for the CDR3: TGTGCCAGTAGTTTCTCCCCGACTAGCGGGGGGCCCAGGACCGGGGAGCTGTTTTTT.

This clonotype showed up just a few times. The chain has TRBV9 and TRBJ2-5, with D possibly TRBD2 on 6 matching bases. V lost 4 bases, J lost 3 bases, and 19 bases lay in between. Germline loops: CDR1 SGDLS, CDR2 YYNGEE. There are 16 residues in the CDR3. The CDR3, as DNA: TGTGCCAGCAGCCCCCGCGGCGGGACTCCCGAAGAGACCCAGTACTTC. The encoded protein is CASSPRGGTPEETQYF.

The sample holds many counts of this clonotype. The chain is built from TRBV7-9 and TRBJ2-1; 10 nucleotides line up with TRBD2. From germline, CDR1 is SEHNR and CDR2 FQNEAQ (reference sequence). The CDR3 has 17 residues. Trimming at V came to 4 bases and at J to 2 bases, leaving 8 bases not matched to a gene. The CDR3 is CASSSYSGGPTYNEQFF. The CDR3 nucleotides are TGTGCCAGCAGCTCATATAGCGGGGGGCCGACCTACAATGAGCAGTTCTTC.

This clonotype was detected only a few times. The rearrangement joins TRBV11-2 to TRBJ2-2; 7 bases agree with TRBD1. Germline-derived CDR1 and CDR2 are SGHAT and FQNNGV. V shed 5 bases and J 0 bases; nucleotides not matched to a gene: 3. This CDR3 is built from 15 residues. The CDR3 coding sequence is TGTGCCAGCAGCCGGGGACAGCCGAACACCGGGGAGCTGTTTTTT. It specifies CASSRGQPNTGELFF.